This TCR beta chain stems from a study of OX40 agonist ivuxolimab in advanced cancers. Study information: As their treatment, patients were administered ivuxolimab, an agonistic anti-OX40 (CD134) antibody. Of mixed ages from about 20 to 80 and averaging 60 years, the group was around 78% male.

Data came from immunoSEQ multiplex PCR; TCRdb stores just in-frame clones and leaves some out. The sample contains about 66,000 clones, roughly 77% of which appear only once. The study's findings and limits: The CD4+ and CD8+ T cells in the blood had expanded clonally by week 6 at 0.1 to 3.0 mg/kg.

The CDR3 has 15 residues. Germline V gene lookup returns CDR1 MNHNS and CDR2 SASEGT. With V trimmed by 2 bases and J by 4 bases, 4 bases remained unmatched. Note on this clone: Its antigen is not identified.

This clonotype was obtained from an adult with an advanced solid tumor such as melanoma, head and neck, liver or kidney cancer. Sequenced here: CD4+ or CD8+ T cells sorted from blood, sampled in a trial of the OX40 agonist ivuxolimab. The chain joins TRBV6-1 to TRBJ2-3; TRBD2 aligns across 9 bases. CDR3 region: CASSESSGAADTQYF. Here the CDR3 DNA reads TGTGCCAGCAGTGAATCTAGCGGGGCCGCAGATACGCAGTATTTT.